This is a list of T cell receptor beta chains from one sample in a study of response to subunit inactivated influenza vaccine. Each CDR3 protein is one row after TCRdb ran MiXCR on the RT-PCR reads. The sample contains approximately 530,000 distinct CDR3 sequences, approximately 7.1% of which appear only once. This sample comprised PBMCs from blood, obtained roughly 24 months after vaccination. The source of these receptors is a man in his fifties or sixties who received an inactivated influenza vaccine. Each CDR3 is given with its conserved first and last residue. The D gene is left open where the match is weak. Only part of the rows carry a size: once, few, many, or a class if the clone is expanded.

.	17	TRBV4-2	few	TRBJ2-3	CASSPEMSSASTDTQYF	TGTGCCAGCAGCCCCGAGATGAGTAGCGCAAGCACAGATACGCAGTATTTT
.	14	TRBV25-1	few	TRBJ2-1	CATRGGLSYNEQFF	TGTGCCACCAGGGGCGGGCTCTCCTACAATGAGCAGTTCTTC
TRBD2	14	TRBV19	few	TRBJ2-1	CASGTGGRNNEQFF	TGTGCCAGCGGAACGGGGGGGCGGAACAATGAGCAGTTCTTC
.	13	TRBV20-1	few	TRBJ2-7	CSAIRAPGYEQYF	TGCAGTGCGATCCGGGCCCCTGGCTACGAGCAGTACTTC
.	15	TRBV29-1	.	TRBJ2-7	CSVLKLRDTAYEQYF	TGCAGCGTCCTAAAACTGAGGGACACTGCCTACGAGCAGTACTTC
.	12	TRBV24-1	.	TRBJ2-7	CATSEMTGLLYF	TGTGCCACCAGTGAGATGACAGGCCTGTTGTACTTC
.	13	TRBV20-1	few	TRBJ2-1	CSASRTVHSEQFF	TGCAGTGCTAGTCGGACAGTCCACAGTGAGCAGTTCTTC
.	13	TRBV10-3	few	TRBJ1-2	CAILDSTNYGYTF	TGTGCCATCCTAGACAGTACTAACTATGGCTACACCTTC
TRBD1	15	TRBV9	few	TRBJ1-1	CASSVQGTGNGKAFF	TGTGCCAGCAGCGTACAAGGGACAGGGAATGGGAAAGCTTTCTTT
TRBD1	16	TRBV20-1	.	TRBJ2-1	CSARSRPSDRGREQFF	TGCAGTGCTAGATCCAGACCCTCAGACAGGGGACGAGAGCAGTTCTTC
TRBD2	16	TRBV20-1	few	TRBJ2-1	CSAPGLAGVLGNEQFF	TGCAGTGCGCCGGGACTAGCGGGAGTCCTGGGGAATGAGCAGTTCTTC
.	12	TRBV3-1	few	TRBJ2-7	CASSQGVGEQYF	TGTGCCAGCAGCCAAGGCGTCGGTGAGCAGTACTTC
TRBD2	14	TRBV10-3	few	TRBJ2-7	CAISGTSGYYEQYF	TGTGCCATCAGCGGGACTAGCGGGTACTACGAGCAGTACTTC
.	14	TRBV19	few	TRBJ2-5	CASSIIGGEETQYF	TGTGCCAGTAGTATAATTGGCGGAGAAGAGACCCAGTACTTC
.	16	TRBV7-2	.	TRBJ1-5	CASSLKAGGRNQPQHF	TGTGCCAGCAGCTTAAAGGCGGGAGGGCGCAATCAGCCCCAGCATTTT
.	15	TRBV7-9	.	TRBJ1-4	CASSRGGQSNEKLFF	TGTGCCAGCAGTCGGGGAGGACAGTCAAATGAAAAACTGTTTTTT
.	15	TRBV29-1	few	TRBJ1-1	CSVVGISARNTEAFF	TGCAGCGTTGTGGGTATATCAGCTAGGAACACTGAAGCTTTCTTT
TRBD1	17	TRBV14	.	TRBJ1-6	CASSPLGQGRWNSPLHF	TGTGCCAGCAGCCCCTTGGGACAGGGGAGATGGAATTCACCCCTCCACTTT
TRBD2	17	TRBV20-1	few	TRBJ2-3	CSARVPSSGTITDTQYF	TGCAGTGCTAGAGTCCCTTCTAGCGGGACAATCACAGATACGCAGTATTTT
.	14	TRBV29-1	.	TRBJ1-3	CSVSLTTVGNTIYF	TGCAGCGTTAGCCTTACGACGGTAGGAAACACCATATATTTT
TRBD1	14	TRBV15	few	TRBJ1-5	CATSHRGRGGPQHF	TGTGCCACCAGCCACAGGGGGCGGGGTGGGCCCCAGCATTTT
.	13	TRBV4-3	many	TRBJ2-3	CASSPGATDTQYF	TGCGCCAGCAGCCCCGGGGCCACAGATACGCAGTATTTT
TRBD1	13	TRBV29-1	few	TRBJ2-7	CSVPGDRVDEQYF	TGCAGCGTCCCGGGGGACAGGGTGGACGAGCAGTACTTC
.	14	TRBV4-3	.	TRBJ2-7	CASSQDGRGYEQYF	TGCGCCAGCAGCCAAGATGGTCGAGGCTACGAGCAGTACTTC
.	17	TRBV15	few	TRBJ1-5	CATSLILGWGAVQPQHF	TGTGCCACCAGTCTAATACTCGGGTGGGGGGCTGTTCAGCCCCAGCATTTT
TRBD1	15	TRBV5-1	.	TRBJ2-1	CASSLEQGLYNEQFF	TGCGCCAGCAGCTTGGAACAGGGGCTCTACAATGAGCAGTTCTTC
.	13	TRBV20-1	many	TRBJ1-4	CSAHSAPWEKLFF	TGCAGTGCCCACTCGGCACCGTGGGAAAAACTGTTTTTT
.	13	TRBV7-3	many	TRBJ2-7	CASSLTPTYEQYF	TGTGCCAGCAGCTTAACCCCTACCTACGAGCAGTACTTC
.	14	TRBV19	few	TRBJ2-3	CASSISSSTDTQYF	TGTGCCAGTAGTATCTCCTCTAGCACAGATACGCAGTATTTT
.	14	TRBV10-3	.	TRBJ2-5	CAISEQEGYETQYF	TGTGCCATCAGTGAGCAGGAGGGCTACGAGACCCAGTACTTC
.	14	TRBV5-1	.	TRBJ1-1	CASSLSVENTEAFF	TGCGCCAGCAGCTTGAGCGTTGAGAACACTGAAGCTTTCTTT
.	11	TRBV7-9	.	TRBJ2-7	CASSSSSEQYF	TGTGCCAGCAGCTCCAGTAGCGAGCAGTACTTC
TRBD2	15	TRBV20-1	.	TRBJ2-1	CSARAPLAGRNEQFF	TGCAGTGCTAGAGCCCCGCTAGCGGGGAGGAATGAGCAGTTCTTC
TRBD1	11	TRBV29-1	.	TRBJ2-5	CSVRTGGASDF	TGCAGCGTCCGGACAGGGGGTGCCTCAGACTTC
.	12	TRBV7-2	.	TRBJ2-7	CASSTGRREQYF	TGTGCCAGCAGTACCGGGCGACGCGAGCAGTACTTC
TRBD1	12	TRBV20-1	many	TRBJ2-3	CSARQGPDTQYF	TGCAGTGCCCGACAGGGCCCAGATACGCAGTATTTT
.	15	TRBV12-3/TRBV12-4	many	TRBJ2-2	CASSLSRGDTGELFF	TGTGCCAGCAGTTTAAGCAGGGGGGACACCGGGGAGCTGTTTTTT
.	19	TRBV6-5	few	TRBJ2-7	CASSSPKASGGGFSYEQYF	TGTGCCAGCAGTTCCCCGAAGGCTAGCGGAGGGGGTTTCTCCTACGAGCAGTACTTC
.	15	TRBV12-3/TRBV12-4	few	TRBJ1-4	CASRNQGTVGGKLFF	TGTGCCAGCAGGAACCAGGGAACGGTGGGTGGAAAACTGTTTTTT
.	15	TRBV4-1	.	TRBJ2-7	CASSQSGLMAYEQYF	TGCGCCAGCAGCCAGTCAGGACTGATGGCCTACGAGCAGTACTTC
.	15	TRBV6-1	few	TRBJ2-1	CASRFRGDSYNEQFF	TGTGCCAGCAGGTTCAGAGGAGACTCCTACAATGAGCAGTTCTTC
.	15	TRBV7-9	many	TRBJ2-1	CASSPRRIQYNEQFF	TGTGCCAGCAGCCCTCGGAGGATCCAATACAATGAGCAGTTCTTC
.	14	TRBV12-3/TRBV12-4	.	TRBJ2-7	CASSAGQQTYEQYF	TGTGCCAGCAGCGCGGGACAGCAAACCTACGAGCAGTACTTC
TRBD2	14	TRBV11-1	many	TRBJ2-3	CASSIAGGTDTQYF	TGTGCCAGCAGCATAGCGGGAGGCACAGATACGCAGTATTTT
.	15	TRBV5-1	many	TRBJ2-3	CASSLDRTSTDTQYF	TGTGCCAGCAGCTTAGATAGGACTAGCACAGATACGCAGTATTTT
TRBD1	15	TRBV7-2	.	TRBJ2-1	CASSLEGTGYNEQFF	TGTGCCAGCAGCTTAGAAGGGACAGGTTACAATGAGCAGTTCTTC
TRBD1	19	TRBV4-1	.	TRBJ1-5	CASSHSPAGQGLVNQPQHF	TGCGCCAGCAGCCACAGCCCCGCGGGACAGGGATTAGTCAATCAGCCCCAGCATTTT
TRBD1	15	TRBV12-3/TRBV12-4	few	TRBJ2-2	CASKKQGANTGELFF	TGTGCCAGCAAAAAACAGGGGGCGAACACCGGGGAGCTGTTTTTT